This is a list of T cell receptor beta chains from one sample in a study of beta chain features in type 1 diabetes. Some clones are missing from TCRdb's copy, which holds only in-frame ones; the method was immunoSEQ multiplex PCR. The repertoire holds roughly 230,000 clones, 11% seen once, with around 0.015% in the top ten. Sequencing used naive CD4+ T cells from blood. The receptor source for this set is a man aged 25 to 40 with type 1 diabetes. Both conserved end residues are part of each CDR3. A D gene is named only where the DNA matches it firmly. Clone size, where shown, is once, few, many, or a class for clones that have expanded.

TRBJ1-1 once TRBV15 . CATSRAILDRWAGAFF TGTGCCACCAGCAGAGCTATTCTCGACAGGTGGGCGGGAGCTTTCTTT
TRBJ2-1 . TRBV5-6 TRBD1 CASSLNRGLSYNEQFF TGTGCCAGCAGCTTGAACAGGGGGCTCTCCTACAATGAGCAGTTCTTC
TRBJ2-3 few TRBV11-2 TRBD1 CASSRDRSTDTQYF TGTGCCAGCAGTCGGGACAGAAGCACAGATACGCAGTATTTT
TRBJ2-6 few TRBV28 . CASSLPSSGANVLTF TGTGCCAGCAGTTTACCCAGCTCTGGGGCCAACGTCCTGACTTTC
TRBJ2-1 . TRBV12-5 TRBD1 CASGLVLRQGYNEQFF TGTGCTAGTGGTTTGGTACTCCGACAGGGCTACAATGAGCAGTTCTTC
TRBJ1-6 . TRBV7-2 . CASSLELPRARGSPLHF TGTGCCAGCAGCTTAGAATTACCCAGGGCACGAGGTTCACCCCTCCACTTT
TRBJ1-2 . TRBV10-3 . CAIRGADYGYTF TGTGCCATCAGGGGCGCTGACTATGGCTACACCTTC
TRBJ2-1 . TRBV4-2 TRBD2 CASSHSLAGDYNEQFF TGTGCCAGCAGCCACTCACTAGCGGGGGACTACAATGAGCAGTTCTTC
TRBJ1-2 . TRBV28 . CASSSFADGSNYGYTF TGTGCCAGCAGTTCCTTCGCTGACGGGTCTAACTATGGCTACACCTTC
TRBJ2-1 few TRBV7-3 TRBD2 CASSLWTSGGHEQFF TGTGCCAGCAGCCTATGGACTAGCGGGGGCCATGAGCAGTTCTTC
TRBJ1-1 . TRBV2 . CASIDSLNTEAFF TGTGCCAGCATCGACAGCCTGAACACTGAAGCTTTCTTT
TRBJ2-1 few TRBV25-1 TRBD1 CASSPPGQVQFF TGTGCCAGCAGTCCTCCGGGACAGGTGCAGTTCTTC
TRBJ2-3 . TRBV15 . CATSRAGANTDTQYF TGTGCCACCAGCAGAGCAGGGGCCAACACAGATACGCAGTATTTT
TRBJ1-6 . TRBV7-3 . CASSPRGGGSLHF TGTGCCAGCAGCCCAAGGGGCGGGGGTTCCCTCCACTTT